Below, 26 T cell receptor beta chains from the same sample are listed, as sequenced in a study of regulatory T cells in long-lasting Graves disease. Time point of the sample: newly diagnosed GD, antithyroid drugs for less than 3 months. Preparation of the TCR library used RNA extracted from PBMCs. The authors built TCR beta libraries using iRepertoire HTBI primers and Arm-PCR of CDR3 regions. A single record per CDR3 protein comes from TCRdb applying MiXCR to the multiplex PCR reads. The data contain 500,000 or so distinct CDR3 sequences, around 15% of them singletons. This same sample was also part of a study on T cells in Graves' hyperthyroidism and ophthalmopathy.

The starting material was peripheral blood mononuclear cells (PBMCs), obtained at new diagnosis, from a patient treated with antithyroid drugs. The receptor set was obtained from a woman aged 50 to 65 with Graves disease.

The CDR3 protein is CSAGGLRGQGYYEQYF. CDR3 nucleotide sequence: TGCAGTGCTGGGGGGCTCCGTGGACAGGGTTACTACGAGCAGTACTTC. The rearrangement uses TRBV20-1 and TRBJ2-7; 8 bases fit TRBD1. Germline CDR1 reads DFQATT; CDR2 reads SNEGSKA (reference sequence). V trimming: 5 bases; J trimming: 3 bases; junction bases outside the gene matches: 15. The CDR3 spans 16 residues.

This clonotype was recorded at least ten times. The chain employs TRBV6-9 and TRBJ2-7, with 9 bases fitting TRBD1. This CDR3 contains 16 residues. Trimming removed 0 bases from V and 1 base from J; junction bases left unmatched: 4. Germline V gene data show CDR1 as MNHGY and CDR2 as SVAAGI. CDR3 in amino acids: CASSYSPGQGSYEQYF. The CDR3 DNA reads as TGTGCCAGCAGTTATTCACCGGGACAGGGTTCCTACGAGCAGTACTTC.

In this sample, this clonotype turned up many times. The gene calls are TRBV14 and TRBJ2-5; possibly TRBD1 for D (5 bases). There are 15 residues in the CDR3. Trimming left V 3 bases short and J 5 bases short, with 16 bases between. The germline V gene encodes CDR1 SGHDN and CDR2 FVKESK. Here the CDR3 reads CASSHKAWAGETQYF. The CDR3 DNA follows: TGTGCCAGCAGCCATAAGGCTTGGGCAGGGGAGACCCAGTACTTC.

The V gene is TRBV6-1, the J gene TRBJ2-3, with D possibly TRBD2 on 6 matching bases. With 10 bases removed from V and 1 base from J, the gap between germline ends came to 15 bases. The germline V gene encodes CDR1 MNHNS and CDR2 SASEGT. CDR3 size: 14 residues. CDR3 sequence: CATRAGFGTDTQYF. The CDR3 coding sequence is TGTGCCACCAGGGCGGGATTTGGCACAGATACGCAGTATTTT.

Regarding this clonotype: A read error may explain this, as a much larger clone is one base away. The chain is built from TRBV2 and TRBJ2-1, with TRBD2 matching 7 bases. The DNA matches TRBJ2-5 better at its end, which makes the J call doubtful. This CDR3 is built from 16 residues. In germline, CDR1 is SNHLY, CDR2 FYNNEI. The chain's CDR3 is CASSRASGRNQKTQYF. CDR3 bases: TGTGCCAGCAGTAGGGCTAGCGGACGCAACCAAAAGACCCAGTACTTC.

The table lists this clonotype with many counts. This chain links TRBV10-1 with TRBJ2-7; 9 bases fit TRBD1. With V trimmed by 5 bases and J by 4 bases, 3 bases remained unmatched. Germline V gene lookup returns CDR1 WNHNN and CDR2 SYGVQD (reference sequence). This CDR3 is built from 13 residues. The chain's CDR3 is CASSRTGEYEQYF. CDR3 DNA sequence: TGCGCCAGCAGTCGGACAGGGGAATACGAGCAGTACTTC.

This clonotype has a count of ten or more. The DNA for the CDR3 is TGTGCCAGCAGTATGACAGGGAGTGGAACTGAAGCTTTCTTT. It yields the protein CASSMTGSGTEAFF. This chain joins TRBV12-3 or TRBV12-4 and TRBJ1-1; TRBD1 agrees at 7 bases. The CDR3 is made up of 14 amino acids. V shed 5 bases, J shed 5 bases, and the junction held 8 bases outside the gene matches.

The chain joins TRBV28 to TRBJ1-2, with D maybe TRBD1 (5 bases). The V gene's germline CDR1 is MDHEN and CDR2 SYDVKM. The V end lost 2 bases, the J end lost 1 base, and 11 bases lay between the germline ends. CDR3 length equals 15 residues. CDR3 amino acids: CASSLVGQNNYGYTF. CDR3 coding DNA: TGTGCCAGCAGTTTAGTCGGACAAAATAACTATGGCTACACCTTC.

Notes on this clonotype: Germline and junction disagree at one end, which may indicate a read error. The genes are TRBV18 and TRBJ2-1, with D possibly being TRBD2 (5 bases). The germline gives CDR1 KGHSH, CDR2 LQKENI. This CDR3 spans 14 amino acids. CDR3: CASSPPSLVNGQFF. The CDR3 DNA is TGTGCCAGCTCACCACCTTCACTAGTAAATGGGCAGTTCTTC.

The sample holds many counts of this clonotype. This chain connects TRBV7-8 to TRBJ2-3; D unclear. The CDR3 runs to 14 residues. From germline, CDR1 is SGHVS and CDR2 FQNEAQ. Trimming stripped 1 base from V and 6 bases from J, with 11 bases between. The CDR3 bases are TGTGCCAGCAGCTTAGGGGCGAAGAGGGATACGCAGTATTTT. Its protein is CASSLGAKRDTQYF.

This clonotype was seen many times. The chain couples TRBV5-1 to TRBJ2-1, with a weak D call TRBD1 (5 bases). Trimming took 2 bases from V and 8 from J, leaving 20 bases between them. CDR1 is SGHRS and CDR2 is YFSETQ in the germline V gene. The CDR3 runs to 16 residues. The chain's CDR3 is CASSFVQGKSWDEQFF. CDR3 nucleotides: TGCGCCAGCAGCTTCGTCCAGGGCAAATCGTGGGATGAGCAGTTCTTC.

This clonotype was picked up many times. J is TRBJ2-7 and V is TRBV12-3 or TRBV12-4; maybe TRBD2 (6 bases). V dropped 2 bases and J dropped 0 bases, with 11 bases sitting between them. The CDR3 runs to 15 residues. In DNA, the CDR3 is TGTGCCAGCAGTTTAATGGCGGGGACCTCCTACGAGCAGTACTTC. Encoded protein: CASSLMAGTSYEQYF.

This clonotype was found many times. The V gene is TRBV6-1, the J gene TRBJ1-2; D is unclear. The CDR3 is 12 residues long. Germline values: CDR1 MNHNS, CDR2 SASEGT. With 4 bases removed from V and 8 bases from J, the gap between germline ends came to 11 bases. This CDR3 is CASSATHGGYTF. The CDR3 region has the DNA TGTGCCAGCAGTGCGACGCATGGGGGCTACACCTTC.

The chain combines TRBV19 with TRBJ2-3; a weak D match, TRBD2 (6 bases). The germline V gene has CDR1 LNHDA and CDR2 SQIVND (reference sequence). Trimming took 7 bases from V and 2 from J, leaving 16 bases between them. This CDR3 spans 15 amino acids. DNA for the CDR3: TGTGCCAGTACCTCCTCGACGGGGGTCACAGATACGCAGTATTTT. This sequence encodes CASTSSTGVTDTQYF.

This clonotype was detected ten times or more. The chain uses TRBV6-5 and TRBJ2-7, with D unclear. Trimming left V 3 bases short and J 3 bases short, with 3 bases between. Germline loops: CDR1 MNHEY, CDR2 SVGAGI. The CDR3 loop spans 11 amino acids. The CDR3, as DNA: TGTGCCAGCAGTTATGACTACGAGCAGTACTTC. Amino acid sequence: CASSYDYEQYF.

This clonotype was picked up a small number of times. J is TRBJ1-3 and V is TRBV13; D unresolved. Germline V gene lookup returns CDR1 PRHDT and CDR2 FYEKMQ (reference sequence). Trimming shortened V by 2 bases and J by 4 bases, and 9 bases separated the two germline ends. The CDR3 spans 14 residues. Here the CDR3 DNA reads TGTGCCAGCAGCTTAATCTCGGAAGGAAACACCATATATTTT. This sequence encodes CASSLISEGNTIYF.

CDR3 in amino acids: CASSGQFLETQYF. CDR3 in DNA: TGTGCCAGCAGTGGCCAGTTCCTGGAGACCCAGTACTTC. The chain combines TRBV6-1 with TRBJ2-5, with D hard to call. The germline CDR1 and CDR2 sequences are MNHNS and SASEGT. Trimming left V 4 bases short and J 5 bases short, with 11 bases between. The CDR3 consists of 13 residues.

This chain links TRBV2 with TRBJ2-1; D ambiguous. There are 12 residues in the CDR3. Trimming cost V 4 bases and J 8 bases, with 9 bases left between them. Germline CDR1 and CDR2: SNHLY and FYNNEI. The CDR3 spells CASSGREHEQFF. CDR3 DNA sequence: TGTGCCAGCAGTGGGCGAGAGCATGAGCAGTTCTTC.

At least ten counts were recorded for this clonotype. The CDR3 loop is CASVLGTSGSREQYF. In DNA form, the CDR3 reads TGTGCCAGCGTTCTCGGGACTAGCGGGAGTCGGGAGCAGTACTTC. The chain combines TRBV2 with TRBJ2-7, with TRBD2 matching over 14 bases. Trimming removed 8 bases from V and 7 bases from J; junction bases left unmatched: 10. Germline V lookup: CDR1 SNHLY, CDR2 FYNNEI. The CDR3 sequence is 15 residues long.

V gene TRBV6-2 or TRBV6-3 combines with J gene TRBJ2-3; 7 bases line up with TRBD2. V was pared by 3 bases and J by 5 bases, with 11 bases of the junction left unmatched. The CDR3 length is 16 residues. Germline assignment: CDR1 MNHEY and CDR2 SVGEGT. CDR3 in amino acids: CASSYSTSTWGDTQYF. In DNA form, the CDR3 reads TGTGCCAGCAGTTATTCGACTAGCACTTGGGGAGATACGCAGTATTTT.

This chain uses TRBV7-2 with TRBJ2-1, with 9 bases identical to TRBD1. This CDR3 contains 14 residues. The V and J ends lost 3 bases and 5 bases, in that order; junction bases with no gene match: 2. Germline V gene lookup returns CDR1 SGHTA and CDR2 FQGNSA. This CDR3 is CASSLRTGDNEQFF. CDR3 coding DNA: TGTGCCAGCAGCTTGCGGACAGGGGACAATGAGCAGTTCTTC. Full variable domain (outside the CDR3, taken from reference TRBV7-2 and TRBJ2-1): GAGVSQSPSNKVTEKGKDVELRCDPISGHTALYWYRQSLGQGLEFLIYFQGNSAPDKSGLPSDRFSAERTGGSVSTLTIQRTQQEDSAVYLCASSLRTGDNEQFFGPGTRLTVL.

This clonotype was counted between two and nine times. The chain employs TRBV18 and TRBJ1-1; TRBD1 agrees at 12 bases. The J segment lost 1 base and the V segment lost 3 bases, leaving 6 bases of the junction unmatched. The CDR3 loop spans 17 amino acids. Germline CDR1 is KGHSH and CDR2 is LQKENI. CDR3 coding DNA: TGTGCCAGCTCACCCACCGGGACAGGGGGCGCGAACACTGAAGCTTTCTTT. It codes for CASSPTGTGGANTEAFF.

This clonotype was counted at least ten times. The chain combines TRBV29-1 with TRBJ1-1; TRBD1 might be the D (6 bases). The CDR3 covers 14 residues. Germline CDR1 is SQVTM and CDR2 is ANQGSEA. Trimming removed 4 bases at V and 3 bases at J, with 15 bases between. CDR3 region: CSVVGGAADTEAFF. The CDR3 coding sequence is TGCAGCGTTGTCGGGGGCGCGGCGGACACTGAAGCTTTCTTT.

This clonotype was counted between two and nine times. This chain connects TRBV24-1 to TRBJ2-7, with D perhaps matching TRBD2 (6 bases). V lost 1 base to trimming and J lost 5 bases, with 8 bases between them. This CDR3 region has 13 residues. Germline values: CDR1 KGHDR, CDR2 SFDVKD. CDR3 sequence: CATSDFGGDEQYF. The CDR3, as DNA: TGTGCCACCAGTGATTTCGGCGGGGACGAGCAGTACTTC.

This clonotype was picked up many times. This chain links TRBV28 with TRBJ1-1; TRBD1 might be the D (5 bases). This CDR3 spans 16 amino acids. Trimming removed 4 bases at V and 0 bases at J, with 15 bases between. CDR1 is MDHEN and CDR2 is SYDVKM in the germline V gene. The CDR3 nucleotides read TGTGCCAGCAGTTATAACAGGTACCTCATGAACACTGAAGCTTTCTTT. Translated, it gives CASSYNRYLMNTEAFF.

Many counts were recorded for this clonotype. The chain employs TRBV7-9 and TRBJ2-4, with no clear D. This CDR3 has 15 amino acids. V lost 0 bases, J lost 0 bases, and 6 bases lay in between. Looked up from germline, CDR1 is SEHNR and CDR2 is FQNEAQ (reference sequence). The CDR3 DNA follows: TGTGCCAGCAGCTTAGCGGGGATAGCCAAAAACATTCAGTACTTC. Translated: CASSLAGIAKNIQYF.